These 6 T cell receptor beta chains were all obtained from the same sample, sequenced in a study of human T cells and chemical hapten exposure. TCRdb reprocessed the RACE reads with MiXCR, giving one entry per CDR3 protein. The table shows about 340,000 distinct CDR3 sequences, with roughly 6.9% occurring only once. The time point here: patch test 1, 2 weeks after DPC sensitization. The treatment denotes: therapeutic diphenylcyclopropenone sensitization with weekly scalp DPC. The sequences come from whole blood, collected in connection with sensitization to the hapten diphenylcyclopropenone (DPC). The receptor set was obtained from a young woman with alopecia areata. Some clones in this sample may be carry-over from other donors' samples.

This clonotype has a handful of counts. The rearrangement links TRBV3-1 to TRBJ1-1; 9 bases align to TRBD1. V shed 4 bases, J shed 10 bases, and the junction held 4 bases outside the gene matches. The CDR3 loop spans 12 amino acids. Germline assignment: CDR1 LGHDT and CDR2 YNNKEL (reference sequence). CDR3 DNA sequence: TGTGCCAGCAGCCTCTCGACAGGGGGAGCTTTCTTT. Translation gives CASSLSTGGAFF.

This clonotype was observed at least ten times. The V call is TRBV12-3 or TRBV12-4, the J call TRBJ1-5; 7 positions match TRBD1. The length of the CDR3 is 14 residues. V was pared by 5 bases and J by 4 bases, with 5 bases of the junction left unmatched. The CDR3 nucleotides read TGTGCCAGCAGTCCAAACAGGGGAAATCAGCCCCAGCATTTT. Translating it yields CASSPNRGNQPQHF.

This clonotype was detected only a few times. The chain employs TRBV10-3 and TRBJ1-1, with 7 bases fitting TRBD1. Germline CDR1 ENHRY, CDR2 SYGVKD. The CDR3 length is 17 residues. Trimming at V came to 3 bases and at J to 4 bases, leaving 14 bases not matched to a gene. CDR3 sequence: CAISDRGAFRRGTEAFF. DNA for the CDR3: TGTGCCATCAGTGACAGGGGGGCTTTTCGTCGTGGCACTGAAGCTTTCTTT.

CDR3 residues: CASSLGRGRNTEAFF. The DNA for the CDR3 is TGTGCCAGCAGCTTAGGTCGAGGGAGGAACACTGAAGCTTTCTTT. The gene calls are TRBV7-2 and TRBJ1-1, with D unclear. The germline V gene encodes CDR1 SGHTA and CDR2 FQGNSA. The CDR3 is made up of 15 amino acids. The V and J ends lost 1 base and 1 base respectively, with 10 bases between them. Looking up the rest from reference TRBV7-2 and TRBJ1-1 gives the full variable domain: GAGVSQSPSNKVTEKGKDVELRCDPISGHTALYWYRQSLGQGLEFLIYFQGNSAPDKSGLPSDRFSAERTGGSVSTLTIQRTQQEDSAVYLCASSLGRGRNTEAFFGQGTRLTVV.

Turning to this clonotype: Possible read error: a much larger clone is one base away. This chain links TRBV12-3 or TRBV12-4 with TRBJ1-1, with unresolved D. The CDR3 runs to 15 residues. CDR3 region: CASSLPSRTNSEAFF. In nucleotides, the CDR3 is TGTGCCAGCAGTTTACCTTCACGTACGAACTCTGAAGCTTTCTTT.

There are many counts of this clonotype. V gene TRBV7-9 combines with J gene TRBJ1-3; D unclear. CDR1 SEHNR and CDR2 FQNEAQ come from the germline V gene (reference sequence). Between the trimmed V and J ends, which lost 6 bases and 0 bases, there was a span of 6 bases. The CDR3 is 13 residues long. The CDR3 region is CASSQDSGNTIYF. For the CDR3, the DNA is TGTGCCAGCAGTCAAGACTCTGGAAACACCATATATTTT.